The sequence of this TCR beta chain was determined in a study of response to subunit inactivated influenza vaccine. General observations from the study: Authors suggested seasonal influenza vaccinations each recruit few new T cells.

A word on this clonotype: The antigen is undetermined.

V lost 2 bases to trimming and J lost 8 bases, with 15 bases between them. Germline assignment: CDR1 DFQATT and CDR2 SNEGSKA (reference sequence). This CDR3 is 14 amino acids long. TCRdb re-analysed the RT-PCR reads in MiXCR, keeping a single row per CDR3 protein. The sample holds some 800,000 distinct CDR3 sequences; 20% to 25% are singletons and the top ten take roughly 10%. The receptor comes from a man between 45 and 60 years old who received an inactivated influenza vaccine. The gene calls are TRBV20-1 and TRBJ1-4, with D unresolved. The material was PBMCs from blood, obtained about 5 days after vaccination. CDR3 region: CSARPPTEAEKLFF. In nucleotides, the CDR3 is TGCAGTGCTAGACCACCGACGGAAGCAGAAAAACTGTTTTTT.